This record looks at one T cell receptor beta chain sequence and its context. Assay: immunoSEQ multiplex PCR; the TCRdb copy retains only in-frame clones and omits some. The table includes around 99,000 clones, about nine tenths detected once. The CDR3 length is 15 residues. V shed 6 bases, J shed 0 bases, and the junction held 5 bases outside the gene matches. From germline, CDR1 is SGHRS and CDR2 YFSETQ. This record belongs to a study of cytomegalovirus exposure and HLA in healthy donors. The sequence derives from a woman younger than 30 in good health and CMV-seronegative. This chain connects TRBV5-1 to TRBJ2-3; 9 bases match TRBD2. Sequencing input: PBMCs. The CDR3 sequence is CASIPAGGSTDTQYF. The CDR3 region has the DNA TGCGCCAGCATCCCAGCGGGGGGCAGCACAGATACGCAGTATTTT.